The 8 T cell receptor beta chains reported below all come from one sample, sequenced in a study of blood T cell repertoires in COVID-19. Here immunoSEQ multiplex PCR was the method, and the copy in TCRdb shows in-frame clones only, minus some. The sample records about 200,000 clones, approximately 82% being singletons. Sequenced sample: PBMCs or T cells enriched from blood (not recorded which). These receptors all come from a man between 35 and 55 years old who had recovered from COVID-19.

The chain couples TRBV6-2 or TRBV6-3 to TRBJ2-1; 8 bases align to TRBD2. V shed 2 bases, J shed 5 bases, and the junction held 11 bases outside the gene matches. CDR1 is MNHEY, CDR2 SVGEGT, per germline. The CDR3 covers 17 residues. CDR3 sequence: CASSYGLGRGGHNEQFF. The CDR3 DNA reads TGTGCCAGCAGTTACGGACTCGGACGGGGGGGACACAATGAGCAGTTCTTC.

CDR3 amino acids: CASRTAGYGYTF. As DNA, the CDR3 is TGTGCCAGCAGAACCGCGGGCTATGGCTACACCTTC. The V and J genes are TRBV5-6 and TRBJ1-2; D gene uncertain. Per germline, CDR1 SGHDT and CDR2 YYEEEE. The CDR3 extends over 12 amino acids. The V end was cut by 5 bases, the J end by 4 bases, with 9 bases between.

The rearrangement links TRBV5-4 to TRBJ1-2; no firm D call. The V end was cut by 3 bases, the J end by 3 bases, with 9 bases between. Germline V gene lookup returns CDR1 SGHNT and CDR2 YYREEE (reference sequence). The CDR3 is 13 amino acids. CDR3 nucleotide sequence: TGTGCCAGCAGCTCGGAGAATTACTATGGCTACACCTTC. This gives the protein CASSSENYYGYTF.

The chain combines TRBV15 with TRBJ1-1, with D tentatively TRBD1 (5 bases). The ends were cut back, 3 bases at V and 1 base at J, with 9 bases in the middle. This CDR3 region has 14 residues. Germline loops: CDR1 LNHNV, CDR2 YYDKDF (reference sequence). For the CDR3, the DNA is TGTGCCACCAGCAGGGGGGGATGGAACACTGAAGCTTTCTTT. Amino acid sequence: CATSRGGWNTEAFF.

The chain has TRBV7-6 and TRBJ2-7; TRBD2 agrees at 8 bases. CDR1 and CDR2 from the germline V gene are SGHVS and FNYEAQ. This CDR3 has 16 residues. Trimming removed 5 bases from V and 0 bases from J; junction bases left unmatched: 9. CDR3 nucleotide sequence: TGTGCCAGCAGCCTCTCAAGCGGGAGCAGCTCCTACGAGCAGTACTTC. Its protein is CASSLSSGSSSYEQYF. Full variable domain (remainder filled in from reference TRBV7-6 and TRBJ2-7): GAGVSQSPRYKVTKRGQDVALRCDPISGHVSLYWYRQALGQGPEFLTYFNYEAQQDKSGLPNDRFSAERPEGSISTLTIQRTEQRDSAMYRCASSLSSGSSSYEQYFGPGTRLTVT.

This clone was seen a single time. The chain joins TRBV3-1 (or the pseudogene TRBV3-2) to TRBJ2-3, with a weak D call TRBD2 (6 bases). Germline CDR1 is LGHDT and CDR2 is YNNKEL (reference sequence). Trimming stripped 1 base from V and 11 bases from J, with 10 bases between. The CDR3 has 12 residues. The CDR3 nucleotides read TGTGCCAGCAGCCAAGTGGGGACTGAGCAGTATTTT. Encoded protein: CASSQVGTEQYF.

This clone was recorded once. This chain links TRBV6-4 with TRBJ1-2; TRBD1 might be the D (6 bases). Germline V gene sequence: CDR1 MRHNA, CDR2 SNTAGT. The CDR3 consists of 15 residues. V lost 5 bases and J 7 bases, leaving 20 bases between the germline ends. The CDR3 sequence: CASSSSPGTLLGYTF. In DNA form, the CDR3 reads TGTGCCAGCAGTTCGAGTCCCGGGACATTGCTTGGCTACACCTTC.

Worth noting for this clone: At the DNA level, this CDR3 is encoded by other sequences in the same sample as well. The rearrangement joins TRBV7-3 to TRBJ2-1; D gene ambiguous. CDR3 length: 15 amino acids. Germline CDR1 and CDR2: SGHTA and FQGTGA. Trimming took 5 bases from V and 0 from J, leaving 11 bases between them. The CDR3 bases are TGTGCCAGCAGCCCGCGAGGTGGCTCCTACAATGAGCAGTTCTTC. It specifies CASSPRGGSYNEQFF.